Each of the 21 T cell receptor beta chains below was sequenced from the same sample in a study of blood T cell repertoires in COVID-19. Sequencing was performed with immunoSEQ multiplex PCR; in TCRdb, only in-frame clones are kept and a portion is missing. The repertoire includes about 210,000 clones, around four fifths of them detected once, and approximately 8% sits in the top ten. The sequencing input was peripheral blood. These receptors were taken from a woman between 45 and 60 years old with active or convalescent COVID-19.

The rearrangement links TRBV6-5 to TRBJ2-5; 7 nucleotides line up with TRBD1. The V segment lost 6 bases and the J segment 7 bases; nucleotides outside the gene matches: 5. CDR3 length: 12 residues. The V gene's germline CDR1 is MNHEY and CDR2 SVGAGI. CDR3 residues: CASRLQGTTQYF. The CDR3 DNA follows: TGTGCCAGCAGACTACAGGGGACGACCCAGTACTTC.

V usage is TRBV4-1 and J usage is TRBJ2-3; 9 positions agree with TRBD2. After removal of 4 bases from V and 3 bases from J, the junction contained 5 bases not matched to a gene. This CDR3 has 15 amino acids. CDR1 and CDR2 from the germline V gene are MGHRA and YSYEKL. The CDR3 bases are TGCGCCAGCAGCCCTGCGGGGGGGCCAACAGATACGCAGTATTTT. It encodes CASSPAGGPTDTQYF.

The chain is built from TRBV28 and TRBJ2-7, with D perhaps matching TRBD1 (6 bases). The CDR3 length is 15 residues. Germline CDR1 MDHEN, CDR2 SYDVKM. With 4 bases removed from V and 0 bases from J, the gap between germline ends came to 13 bases. CDR3 in DNA: TGTGCCAGCAGTTATTCAGGGGCCACCTCCTACGAGCAGTACTTC. It translates to CASSYSGATSYEQYF.

The rearrangement joins TRBV29-1 to TRBJ1-1; TRBD1 is a possible D gene (5 bases). Trimming took off 6 bases at V and 5 bases at J, with 16 bases between the two ends. The CDR3 length is 13 residues. From germline, CDR1 is SQVTM and CDR2 ANQGSEA. In nucleotides, the CDR3 is TGCAGCGTAAGACCAGGGTTTGGGACTGAAGCTTTCTTT. This translates into CSVRPGFGTEAFF.

The count of this clone is one. The gene calls are TRBV11-2 and TRBJ2-6; D unclear. This CDR3 is 16 amino acids long. CDR1 and CDR2 (germline): SGHAT, FQNNGV. Trimming shortened V by 5 bases and J by 2 bases, and 13 bases separated the two germline ends. The CDR3, as DNA: TGTGCCAGCAGCCCCACCGAGAGGCCTGGGGCCAACGTCCTGACTTTC. Translating gives CASSPTERPGANVLTF.

The rearrangement uses TRBV6-5 and TRBJ2-1; maybe TRBD2 (7 bases). The CDR3 covers 14 residues. The germline V gene encodes CDR1 MNHEY and CDR2 SVGAGI. V gave up 8 bases and J gave up 8 bases, with 19 bases separating them. The CDR3 spells CASGRDRGGDEQFF. The CDR3 region has the DNA TGTGCCAGCGGGAGGGATAGGGGGGGCGATGAGCAGTTCTTC.

V is TRBV2 and J is TRBJ1-6; TRBD1 aligns across 7 bases. Per the germline V gene, CDR1 is SNHLY and CDR2 is FYNNEI. The CDR3 spans 15 residues. The V segment lost 2 bases and the J segment 6 bases; nucleotides outside the gene matches: 4. CDR3 loop: CASSEQGVINSPLHF. The DNA for the CDR3 is TGTGCCAGCAGTGAACAGGGGGTTATTAATTCACCCCTCCACTTT.

This chain links TRBV25-1 with TRBJ2-3; the match to TRBD2 covers 9 bases. V was pared by 3 bases and J by 0 bases, with 10 bases of the junction left unmatched. This CDR3 is 18 amino acids long. The V gene's germline CDR1 is MGHDK and CDR2 SYGVNS. This CDR3 is CASSDYFGGGESTDTQYF. The CDR3 DNA is TGTGCCAGCAGTGATTATTTTGGCGGGGGGGAAAGCACAGATACGCAGTATTTT.

The V call is TRBV4-2, the J call TRBJ1-5; D gene ambiguous. V shed 0 bases and J shed 0 bases, with 9 bases lying between them. The CDR3 length is 16 residues. CDR1 and CDR2 from the germline V gene are LGHNA and YNFKEQ. For the CDR3, the DNA is TGTGCCAGCAGCCAAGATAGCTACAATAGCAATCAGCCCCAGCATTTT. Its protein is CASSQDSYNSNQPQHF.

This clone has more than one count but fewer than ten. V is TRBV19 and J is TRBJ1-1; D may be TRBD1 (5 bases). CDR1 and CDR2 from the germline V gene are LNHDA and SQIVND (reference sequence). The CDR3 is 13 residues long. The germline V and J ends were trimmed by 9 bases and 1 base, with 12 bases remaining between them. The CDR3 region is CASLPTANTEAFF. Here the CDR3 DNA reads TGTGCCAGCCTCCCGACAGCGAACACTGAAGCTTTCTTT. The full variable domain, with the rest looked up from reference TRBV19 and TRBJ1-1, is DGGITQSPKYLFRKEGQNVTLSCEQNLNHDAMYWYRQDPGQGLRLIYYSQIVNDFQKGDIAEGYSVSREKKESFPLTVTSAQKNPTAFYLCASLPTANTEAFFGQGTRLTVV.

This chain uses TRBV5-1 with TRBJ1-6; maybe TRBD1 (6 bases). The CDR3 runs 14 residues. V was shortened by 1 base and J by 10 bases, with 12 bases between the two germline ends. Germline V gene lookup returns CDR1 SGHRS and CDR2 YFSETQ. In DNA form, the CDR3 reads TGCGCCAGCAGCTTGACAGGGATCCCCTCACCCCTCCACTTT. This codes for CASSLTGIPSPLHF.

The CDR3 here is CASSVSSRTLNTGELFF. CDR3 sequence (DNA): TGTGCCAGCAGCGTATCCTCCCGAACTTTAAACACCGGGGAGCTGTTTTTT. The chain joins TRBV9 to TRBJ2-2; D is uncertain. The CDR3 spans 17 residues. The V and J ends lost 1 base and 2 bases respectively, with 15 bases between them. Germline V gene sequence: CDR1 SGDLS, CDR2 YYNGEE. Based on the CDR3 plus reference TRBV9 and TRBJ2-2, the full variable domain is DSGVTQTPKHLITATGQRVTLRCSPRSGDLSVYWYQQSLDQGLQFLIQYYNGEERAKGNILERFSAQQFPDLHSELNLSSLELGDSALYFCASSVSSRTLNTGELFFGEGSRLTVL.

V gene TRBV19 combines with J gene TRBJ1-1, with TRBD1 matching 8 bases. J was trimmed by 5 bases and V by 3 bases; bases with no gene match: 5. This CDR3 is built from 14 residues. Germline V gives CDR1 LNHDA, CDR2 SQIVND (reference sequence). CDR3 nucleotide sequence: TGTGCCAGTAGTATTGACAGGGGAGGGACTGAAGCTTTCTTT. This encodes CASSIDRGGTEAFF. Full variable domain (outside the CDR3, taken from reference TRBV19 and TRBJ1-1): DGGITQSPKYLFRKEGQNVTLSCEQNLNHDAMYWYRQDPGQGLRLIYYSQIVNDFQKGDIAEGYSVSREKKESFPLTVTSAQKNPTAFYLCASSIDRGGTEAFFGQGTRLTVV.

The chain carries TRBV28 and TRBJ1-1; a possible D gene is TRBD1 (5 bases). Trimming removed 0 bases from V and 1 base from J, with 9 bases in between. The CDR3 is 15 amino acids. Germline V CDR1 and CDR2: MDHEN, SYDVKM. The CDR3 here is CASSLWNQGNTEAFF. The CDR3 DNA follows: TGTGCCAGCAGTTTATGGAATCAGGGGAACACTGAAGCTTTCTTT.

This chain connects TRBV6-4 to TRBJ1-1, with D possibly matching TRBD1 (5 bases). Trimming pared 3 bases from V and 0 bases from J, leaving 14 bases between. CDR3 size: 16 residues. Germline CDR1 and CDR2: MRHNA and SNTAGT. Here the CDR3 DNA reads TGTGCCAGCAGTGAGGAGGCGGGGACTATGAACACTGAAGCTTTCTTT. As protein: CASSEEAGTMNTEAFF.

The gene calls are TRBV6-1 and TRBJ1-3, with TRBD1 identical over 7 bases. The junction had 7 bases not matched to a gene; V was cut back by 4 bases and J by 1 base. The CDR3 spans 16 residues. CDR1 is MNHNS and CDR2 is SASEGT in the germline V gene. CDR3 residues: CASSGWKGASGNTIYF. The CDR3 DNA sequence: TGTGCCAGCAGTGGGTGGAAGGGGGCTTCTGGAAACACCATATATTTT.

The V gene is TRBV9, the J gene TRBJ2-2; D is possibly TRBD2 (5 bases). The V and J ends lost 0 bases and 0 bases respectively, with 9 bases between them. CDR3 length equals 16 residues. The V gene's germline CDR1 is SGDLS and CDR2 YYNGEE. The DNA of the CDR3 is TGTGCCAGCAGCGTAGCAAGCGGTCCGAACACCGGGGAGCTGTTTTTT. The encoded protein is CASSVASGPNTGELFF.

The J gene is TRBJ1-1, the V gene TRBV6-5, with 7 bases matching TRBD1. Looked up from germline, CDR1 is MNHEY and CDR2 is SVGAGI. After removal of 7 bases from V and 1 base from J, the junction contained 6 bases not matched to a gene. The CDR3 is made up of 14 amino acids. CDR3 residues: CASIPDRTNTEAFF. CDR3 DNA sequence: TGTGCCAGCATTCCGGACAGGACGAACACTGAAGCTTTCTTT.

Notes on this clone: Distinct nucleotide sequences in the sample also encode this CDR3. The rearrangement joins TRBV3-1 (or the pseudogene TRBV3-2) to TRBJ1-1; the D is unclear. The germline CDR1 and CDR2 sequences are LGHDT and YNNKEL (reference sequence). The ends were cut back, 4 bases at V and 0 bases at J, with 6 bases in the middle. This CDR3 comprises 13 residues. CDR3 DNA sequence: TGTGCCAGCAGCCCGACTGTGAACACTGAAGCTTTCTTT. Amino acids: CASSPTVNTEAFF.

The chain has TRBV3-1 (or the pseudogene TRBV3-2) and TRBJ1-4, with a tentative D call TRBD1 (6 bases). Germline CDR1 and CDR2: LGHDT and YNNKEL (reference sequence). There are 14 residues in the CDR3. V was clipped by 4 bases and J by 11 bases, with 17 bases between them. CDR3 amino acids: CASSPPGQIAKLFF. In DNA, the CDR3 is TGTGCCAGCAGCCCCCCCGGACAGATTGCGAAACTGTTTTTT.

The chain's CDR3 is CASSLAAGGIETQYF. CDR3 bases: TGCGCCAGCAGCTTGGCCGCAGGGGGCATTGAGACCCAGTACTTC. The genes are TRBV5-1 and TRBJ2-5, with TRBD1 identical over 8 bases. The V gene end was trimmed by 0 bases and the J gene end by 5 bases; junction bases not matched to a gene: 6. There are 15 residues in the CDR3. Germline V gene lookup returns CDR1 SGHRS and CDR2 YFSETQ.